These 21 T cell receptor beta chains share one sample of origin, sequenced in a study of blood T cell repertoires in COVID-19. Some clones are missing from TCRdb's copy, which holds only in-frame ones; the method was immunoSEQ multiplex PCR. The sample has some 250,000 clones, approximately 86% seen once. Sequencing used peripheral blood. All receptors come from a woman in her 30s who had recovered from COVID-19.

This clone came up a few times. The CDR3 sequence: CASSSPSYEQYF. The CDR3 DNA reads as TGTGCCAGCAGTTCTCCTTCCTACGAGCAGTACTTC. The chain couples TRBV6-2 or TRBV6-3 to TRBJ2-7; the D is unclear. In germline, CDR1 is MNHEY, CDR2 SVGEGT. The CDR3 has 12 residues. V was shortened by 4 bases and J by 1 base, with 5 bases between the two germline ends.

V and J are TRBV25-1 and TRBJ2-7; possible D gene TRBD2, 5 bases. The CDR3 runs to 12 residues. V was clipped by 6 bases and J by 3 bases, with 9 bases between them. From germline, CDR1 is MGHDK and CDR2 SYGVNS. The DNA for the CDR3 is TGTGCCAGCAGCGCCGCGGGCTACGAGCAGTACTTC. This encodes CASSAAGYEQYF.

The chain uses TRBV10-3 and TRBJ2-7, with 7 bases matching TRBD2. Per the germline V gene, CDR1 is ENHRY and CDR2 is SYGVKD. This CDR3 is 13 amino acids long. Losses at the gene ends were 10 bases for V and 1 base for J; bases not matched to a gene: 7. CDR3 nucleotides: TGTGCCACCACTAGGGAGGGGTCCTACGAGCAGTACTTC. Residues: CATTREGSYEQYF.

The rearrangement uses TRBV7-7 and TRBJ2-5; D gene uncertain. The V gene lost 1 base and the J gene lost 0 bases, with 6 bases spanning the gap. This CDR3 region has 14 residues. Germline CDR1 reads SSHAT; CDR2 reads FNYEAQ (reference sequence). CDR3 region: CASSLGRNQETQYF. The DNA for the CDR3 is TGTGCCAGCAGCTTAGGGCGGAACCAAGAGACCCAGTACTTC.

This rearrangement joins TRBV29-1 to TRBJ2-5, with D maybe TRBD1 (6 bases). The V gene lost 3 bases and the J gene lost 2 bases, with 10 bases spanning the gap. The CDR3 has 13 amino acids. The germline gives CDR1 SQVTM, CDR2 ANQGSEA. CDR3: CSVDGQLQETQYF. DNA of the CDR3: TGCAGCGTTGATGGACAGCTGCAAGAGACCCAGTACTTC.

This chain joins TRBV6-4 and TRBJ2-2; unclear D gene. Looked up from germline, CDR1 is MRHNA and CDR2 is SNTAGT. Trimming shortened V by 0 bases and J by 2 bases, and 7 bases separated the two germline ends. The CDR3 length is 15 residues. CDR3 bases: TGTGCCAGCAGTGACTCTGGGCATAACACCGGGGAGCTGTTTTTT. Translation: CASSDSGHNTGELFF.

CDR3 in DNA: TGTGCCAGCAATGACCTAGCGGTCTACGAGCAGTACTTC. It codes for CASNDLAVYEQYF. V usage is TRBV6-6 and J usage is TRBJ2-7; 7 bases are a match to TRBD2. There are 13 residues in the CDR3. CDR1 and CDR2 from the germline V gene are MNHNY and SVGAGI (reference sequence). Trimming took 7 bases from V and 3 from J; bases not matched to a gene: 6.

The J gene is TRBJ2-4, the V gene TRBV2; 7 nucleotides agree with TRBD1. V trimming: 6 bases; J trimming: 8 bases; junction bases outside the gene matches: 10. The CDR3 is made up of 14 amino acids. CDR1 and CDR2 from the germline V gene are SNHLY and FYNNEI. CDR3 nucleotide sequence: TGTGCCAGCAGAATAGAGGGGGCAGGGGACATTCAGTACTTC. Protein: CASRIEGAGDIQYF.

The V call is TRBV9, the J call TRBJ2-7, with 9 bases that match TRBD1. V trimming: 0 bases; J trimming: 3 bases; junction bases outside the gene matches: 4. The CDR3 runs to 15 residues. Germline V gene sequence: CDR1 SGDLS, CDR2 YYNGEE. The CDR3 loop reads CASSVADRGYYEQYF. Written as DNA, the CDR3 is TGTGCCAGCAGCGTAGCGGACAGGGGATACTACGAGCAGTACTTC.

In the case of this clone: The junction departs from the called germline gene at one end, perhaps through a read error. The chain combines TRBV7-8 with TRBJ2-7, with 7 bases matching TRBD2. The CDR3 length is 12 residues. CDR1 and CDR2 (germline): SGHVS, FQNEAQ. The CDR3 spells CASSLGRAGMDF. DNA for the CDR3: TGTGCCAGCAGCCTGGGGAGGGCGGGGATGGACTTC.

The chain employs TRBV6-2 or TRBV6-3 and TRBJ1-2, with 8 bases that match TRBD1. CDR3 length: 15 residues. Germline V gene lookup returns CDR1 MNHEY and CDR2 SVGEGT. The V gene end was trimmed by 0 bases and the J gene end by 4 bases; junction bases not matched to a gene: 4. As DNA, the CDR3 is TGTGCCAGCAGTTACTCCGGACAGGGCGGCTATGGCTACACCTTC. This translates into CASSYSGQGGYGYTF.

The genes are TRBV4-3 and TRBJ2-1; possible D gene TRBD1, 6 bases. This CDR3 spans 16 amino acids. Looked up from germline, CDR1 is LGHNA and CDR2 is YSLEER. V dropped 0 bases and J dropped 3 bases, with 12 bases sitting between them. The CDR3 reads CASSQDSRTDYNEQFF. For the CDR3, the DNA is TGCGCCAGCAGCCAAGATTCCCGGACAGACTACAATGAGCAGTTCTTC.

This chain joins TRBV9 and TRBJ2-3, with 10 nucleotides matching TRBD2. This CDR3 spans 16 amino acids. V dropped 4 bases and J dropped 4; count of bases not matched to a gene: 9. The germline gives CDR1 SGDLS, CDR2 YYNGEE. CDR3 amino acids: CASSPLVAGGPDTQYF. The CDR3 region has the DNA TGTGCCAGCAGCCCACTCGTAGCGGGGGGCCCAGATACGCAGTATTTT.

The rearrangement uses TRBV12-3 or TRBV12-4 and TRBJ1-2; 8 bases are a match to TRBD1. This CDR3 is 13 amino acids long. V shed 6 bases and J 8 bases; nucleotides not matched to a gene: 8. The CDR3 loop is CASSRGQGDGYTF. Written as DNA, the CDR3 is TGTGCCAGCAGCCGCGGACAGGGAGACGGCTACACCTTC.

CDR3 amino acids: CASSLLGKPETQYF. The DNA for the CDR3 is TGTGCCAGCAGCTTACTAGGCAAGCCAGAGACCCAGTACTTC. V usage is TRBV7-7 and J usage is TRBJ2-5; D is undetermined. The CDR3 totals 14 residues. Per germline, CDR1 SSHAT and CDR2 FNYEAQ (reference sequence). V dropped 2 bases and J dropped 4 bases, with 11 bases sitting between them.

The chain couples TRBV9 to TRBJ2-2; D remains ambiguous. The CDR3 covers 17 residues. CDR1 and CDR2 from the germline V gene are SGDLS and YYNGEE. V gave up 4 bases and J gave up 1 base, with 17 bases separating them. The CDR3 DNA reads as TGTGCCAGCAGCCTCCTCGGGTCGACTGAGAACACCGGGGAGCTGTTTTTT. This encodes CASSLLGSTENTGELFF. Drawing the rest from reference TRBV9 and TRBJ2-2, the complete variable domain is DSGVTQTPKHLITATGQRVTLRCSPRSGDLSVYWYQQSLDQGLQFLIQYYNGEERAKGNILERFSAQQFPDLHSELNLSSLELGDSALYFCASSLLGSTENTGELFFGEGSRLTVL.

This sequence joins TRBV13 and TRBJ1-4; D unresolved. V lost 0 bases, J lost 6 bases, and 8 bases lay in between. Germline V gene lookup returns CDR1 PRHDT and CDR2 FYEKMQ (reference sequence). The CDR3 loop spans 14 amino acids. CDR3 DNA: TGTGCCAGCAGCTTAGGCCGTATTCATGAAAAACTGTTTTTT. This translates into CASSLGRIHEKLFF.

V usage is TRBV2 and J usage is TRBJ2-3; D is possibly TRBD2 (5 bases). The V end was cut by 8 bases, the J end by 4 bases, with 13 bases between. Per the germline V gene, CDR1 is SNHLY and CDR2 is FYNNEI. The CDR3 covers 13 residues. The CDR3 region has the DNA TGTGCCAGCGTTCGGGGAAGCCCAGATACGCAGTATTTT. Its translation is CASVRGSPDTQYF.

The gene calls are TRBV27 and TRBJ2-2, with TRBD1 matching over 7 bases. The germline gives CDR1 MNHEY, CDR2 SMNVEV (reference sequence). The CDR3 is 15 residues long. V was clipped by 5 bases and J by 0 bases; unmatched bases: 3. The CDR3 sequence: CASSRDSSNTGELFF. The CDR3 nucleotides are TGTGCCAGCAGTCGGGACAGCTCGAACACCGGGGAGCTGTTTTTT.

This rearrangement joins TRBV6-2 or TRBV6-3 to TRBJ2-3, with a weak D call TRBD2 (5 bases). The germline gives CDR1 MNHEY, CDR2 SVGEGT. V lost 0 bases and J 2 bases, leaving 12 bases between the germline ends. CDR3 length: 16 amino acids. This CDR3 is CASSYSAADPTDTQYF. The CDR3 coding sequence is TGTGCCAGCAGTTACTCAGCGGCAGATCCCACAGATACGCAGTATTTT.

The V gene is TRBV27, the J gene TRBJ1-2; D is unclear. Trimming stripped 3 bases from V and 8 bases from J, with 19 bases between. The CDR3 is 15 residues long. CDR1 is MNHEY and CDR2 is SMNVEV in the germline V gene (reference sequence). The CDR3 DNA reads as TGTGCCAGCAGTTTCACGGGGAAGATCAATGGGGGCTACACCTTC. Encoded protein: CASSFTGKINGGYTF.